Shown below are 32 T cell receptor beta chains from a single sample sequenced in a study of blood T cell repertoires in COVID-19. Sequenced by immunoSEQ multiplex PCR; TCRdb stores in-frame clones only, minus some. The profile shows 130,000 to 150,000 clones, around 84% of them singletons. The sequenced sample consisted of peripheral blood. The receptors were sampled from a woman aged 50 to 60 with acute or convalescent COVID-19.

The gene calls are TRBV7-2 and TRBJ2-7; TRBD2 agrees at 10 bases. Germline V gene sequence: CDR1 SGHTA, CDR2 FQGNSA. The CDR3 is made up of 14 amino acids. V lost 4 bases to trimming and J lost 7 bases; unmatched junction nucleotides: 7. The CDR3 sequence: CASSWLAGAMEQYF. The CDR3 bases are TGTGCCAGCAGCTGGCTAGCGGGGGCCATGGAGCAGTACTTC.

This clone has only a few counts. The rearrangement links TRBV11-3 to TRBJ1-1; D uncertain. This CDR3 has 14 amino acids. The V end was cut by 2 bases, the J end by 3 bases, with 10 bases between. Germline assignment: CDR1 SGHNT and CDR2 YENEEA. This chain's CDR3 is CASSLSPSDTEAFF. DNA for the CDR3: TGTGCCAGCAGCTTATCCCCGTCAGACACTGAAGCTTTCTTT.

Written as DNA, the CDR3 is TGTGCCAGCAGCCCAGCGGGGTCCTATAATTCACCCCTCCACTTT. As protein: CASSPAGSYNSPLHF. The chain links TRBV9 to TRBJ1-6; D is undetermined. Germline V gene data show CDR1 as SGDLS and CDR2 as YYNGEE. Deletions cut 4 bases from V and 1 base from J, with 9 bases between. This CDR3 is 15 amino acids long.

J is TRBJ2-1 and V is TRBV27; the D gene is possibly TRBD1 (6 bases). V gave up 0 bases and J gave up 7 bases, with 13 bases separating them. The CDR3 extends over 15 amino acids. CDR1 MNHEY and CDR2 SMNVEV come from the germline V gene (reference sequence). The CDR3 sequence is CASSLSTGRVNEQFF. CDR3 in DNA: TGTGCCAGCAGTTTATCGACAGGCAGGGTGAATGAGCAGTTCTTC.

The gene calls are TRBV19 and TRBJ1-3; D is possibly TRBD1 (5 bases). This CDR3 comprises 15 residues. CDR1 LNHDA and CDR2 SQIVND come from the germline V gene (reference sequence). V lost 1 base to trimming and J lost 3 bases, with 10 bases between them. The CDR3 region is CASSIGQTGGNTIYF. The CDR3 bases are TGTGCCAGTAGTATAGGACAGACCGGTGGAAACACCATATATTTT.

The genes are TRBV6-5 and TRBJ2-7, with 11 bases matching TRBD1. This CDR3 is 15 amino acids long. J was trimmed by 2 bases and V by 4 bases; bases with no gene match: 4. Germline V gene lookup returns CDR1 MNHEY and CDR2 SVGAGI. The CDR3 DNA follows: TGTGCCAGCAGTTCGTGGGGACAGGGGGCCTACGAGCAGTACTTC. Its translation: CASSSWGQGAYEQYF.

This clone has only a few counts. The rearrangement joins TRBV19 to TRBJ1-4; D is unresolved. The CDR3 is 14 residues long. The V and J ends lost 5 bases and 0 bases respectively, with 7 bases between them. Germline-derived CDR1 and CDR2 are LNHDA and SQIVND (reference sequence). Here the CDR3 reads CASSQISTNEKLFF. CDR3 sequence (DNA): TGTGCCAGTAGTCAGATATCAACTAATGAAAAACTGTTTTTT.

The count of this clone is one. V gene TRBV27 combines with J gene TRBJ1-1; maybe TRBD1 (6 bases). V gave up 6 bases and J gave up 0 bases, with 11 bases separating them. The length of the CDR3 is 14 residues. CDR1 and CDR2 (germline): MNHEY, SMNVEV (reference sequence). For the CDR3, the DNA is TGTGCCAGCAGACAGGGTACATTGAACACTGAAGCTTTCTTT. Protein sequence: CASRQGTLNTEAFF.

The V gene is TRBV7-3, the J gene TRBJ1-5; the D is unclear. Trimming left V 4 bases short and J 5 bases short, with 9 bases between. This CDR3 comprises 13 residues. CDR1 is SGHTA and CDR2 is FQGTGA in the germline V gene. CDR3 sequence reads: CASSSQNDQPQHF. CDR3 DNA sequence: TGTGCCAGCAGCTCCCAGAATGATCAGCCCCAGCATTTT.

The V gene is TRBV7-2, the J gene TRBJ2-3; TRBD1 is a possible D gene (5 bases). Germline V gene lookup returns CDR1 SGHTA and CDR2 FQGNSA. This CDR3 has 15 residues. V shed 0 bases and J shed 2 bases, with 9 bases lying between them. In DNA form, the CDR3 reads TGTGCCAGCAGCTTAGCCCAGGGATCCACAGATACGCAGTATTTT. Protein: CASSLAQGSTDTQYF.

The V call is TRBV7-9, the J call TRBJ2-3; 13 positions agree with TRBD2. J was trimmed by 5 bases and V by 5 bases; bases with no gene match: 4. Germline V gene data show CDR1 as SEHNR and CDR2 as FQNEAQ (reference sequence). The CDR3 loop spans 15 amino acids. The CDR3 loop reads CASSTSGGAGDTQYF. The CDR3 DNA reads as TGTGCCAGCAGCACTAGCGGGGGGGCCGGAGATACGCAGTATTTT.

This clone has only one observation. V and J are TRBV9 and TRBJ1-3, with TRBD1 matching over 7 bases. CDR1 is SGDLS and CDR2 is YYNGEE in the germline V gene. Trimming took 7 bases from V and 2 from J; bases not matched to a gene: 0. This CDR3 is 12 amino acids long. CDR3 DNA sequence: TGTGCCAGCGGGACAGCTGGAAACACCATATATTTT. Protein product: CASGTAGNTIYF.

This sequence joins TRBV15 and TRBJ1-5, with 9 nucleotides matching TRBD1. This CDR3 region has 18 residues. Per germline, CDR1 LNHNV and CDR2 YYDKDF (reference sequence). The V and J ends lost 0 bases and 7 bases, in that order; junction bases with no gene match: 13. CDR3 residues: CATSRDSPLDRGTQPQHF. The CDR3 DNA reads as TGTGCCACCAGCAGAGATTCTCCTCTCGACAGGGGGACCCAGCCCCAGCATTTT.

This clone was found once. The chain has TRBV27 and TRBJ1-2; 7 positions match TRBD1. The V segment lost 7 bases and the J segment 4 bases; nucleotides outside the gene matches: 6. This CDR3 comprises 13 residues. Germline-derived CDR1 and CDR2 are MNHEY and SMNVEV (reference sequence). In DNA, the CDR3 is TGTGCCAGCACCACTCCAGGGGGCTATGGCTACACCTTC. Its protein is CASTTPGGYGYTF.

This sequence joins TRBV6-5 and TRBJ1-1; tentatively, D is TRBD1 (5 bases). This CDR3 region has 13 residues. Trimming stripped 6 bases from V and 1 base from J, with 9 bases between. Germline V lookup: CDR1 MNHEY, CDR2 SVGAGI. The CDR3 loop reads CASSPGQNTEAFF. The CDR3 bases are TGTGCCAGCAGCCCCGGACAGAACACTGAAGCTTTCTTT.

V and J are TRBV6-5 and TRBJ1-2, with D tentatively TRBD1 (5 bases). CDR1 is MNHEY, CDR2 SVGAGI, per germline. This CDR3 is 14 amino acids long. V was clipped by 6 bases and J by 2 bases, with 13 bases between them. The CDR3 DNA is TGTGCCAGCAGAAGAGACCAGGGAAACTATGGCTACACCTTC. Translation: CASRRDQGNYGYTF.

V and J are TRBV13 and TRBJ1-2, with TRBD1 matching over 10 bases. This CDR3 is 15 amino acids long. With V trimmed by 3 bases and J by 3 bases, 4 bases remained unmatched. The germline gives CDR1 PRHDT, CDR2 FYEKMQ (reference sequence). As DNA, the CDR3 is TGTGCCAGCAGCTTCCGGGACAGGGGTGACTATGGCTACACCTTC. Its protein product is CASSFRDRGDYGYTF.

The chain recombines TRBV6-5 with TRBJ2-6, with D hard to call. Per germline, CDR1 MNHEY and CDR2 SVGAGI. The CDR3 extends over 13 amino acids. The V and J ends lost 1 base and 9 bases respectively, with 7 bases between them. The DNA for the CDR3 is TGTGCCAGCAGTTACTTCGTAGACAACGTCCTGACTTTC. This codes for CASSYFVDNVLTF.

This sequence joins TRBV3-1 (or the pseudogene TRBV3-2) and TRBJ1-6; no reliable D call. Germline V gene lookup returns CDR1 LGHDT and CDR2 YNNKEL (reference sequence). Deletions cut 8 bases from V and 5 bases from J, with 10 bases between. The length of the CDR3 is 13 residues. The DNA of the CDR3 is TGTGCCAGCGCCGCGTCTAATAATTCACCCCTCCACTTT. Its translation is CASAASNNSPLHF.

This clone was detected only a few times. The gene calls are TRBV18 and TRBJ1-2; D unclear. V lost 6 bases and J 5 bases, leaving 16 bases between the germline ends. Germline-derived CDR1 and CDR2 are KGHSH and LQKENI. This CDR3 region has 14 residues. In DNA form, the CDR3 reads TGTGCCAGCTCTCAATCGGGGAGGGTGTATGGCTACACCTTC. Its translation is CASSQSGRVYGYTF.

This sequence joins TRBV28 and TRBJ2-1, with 9 bases aligning to TRBD2. Germline trimming cut 5 bases from V and 8 bases from J; bases unmatched to any gene: 10. This CDR3 has 15 residues. CDR1 and CDR2 from the germline V gene are MDHEN and SYDVKM. For the CDR3, the DNA is TGTGCCAGCAGTCCGGCGGGACTAGCCAGCCATGAGCAGTTCTTC. Translation: CASSPAGLASHEQFF. Full variable domain (outside the CDR3, taken from reference TRBV28 and TRBJ2-1): DVKVTQSSRYLVKRTGEKVFLECVQDMDHENMFWYRQDPGLGLRLIYFSYDVKMKEKGDIPEGYSVSREKKERFSLILESASTNQTSMYLCASSPAGLASHEQFFGPGTRLTVL.

The chain links TRBV3-1 (or the pseudogene TRBV3-2) to TRBJ2-7, with 7 positions matching TRBD2. Germline V gene lookup returns CDR1 LGHDT and CDR2 YNNKEL (reference sequence). The CDR3 is made up of 13 amino acids. V shed 8 bases and J 2 bases; nucleotides not matched to a gene: 6. CDR3 sequence: CASGDYQTYEQYF. The DNA of the CDR3 is TGTGCCAGCGGGGACTACCAGACCTACGAGCAGTACTTC.

This sequence joins TRBV28 and TRBJ1-2, with a tentative D call TRBD1 (5 bases). Germline values: CDR1 MDHEN, CDR2 SYDVKM. CDR3 length: 12 amino acids. Trimming took 3 bases from V and 8 from J, leaving 10 bases between them. The chain's CDR3 is CASSLGQWGYTF. The CDR3 nucleotides read TGTGCCAGCAGTTTGGGGCAGTGGGGCTACACCTTC.

The gene calls are TRBV11-3 and TRBJ2-1, with 7 bases fitting TRBD2. V lost 5 bases to trimming and J lost 4 bases; unmatched junction nucleotides: 5. Germline assignment: CDR1 SGHNT and CDR2 YENEEA. The CDR3 is 14 residues long. Here the CDR3 reads CASSLSGLYNEQFF. The CDR3 coding sequence is TGTGCCAGCAGCCTCTCGGGACTATACAATGAGCAGTTCTTC.

V and J are TRBV2 and TRBJ2-7; TRBD2 is a possible D gene (5 bases). The V gene lost 8 bases and the J gene lost 3 bases, with 14 bases spanning the gap. Germline V gene data show CDR1 as SNHLY and CDR2 as FYNNEI. The CDR3 loop spans 13 amino acids. CDR3 nucleotides: TGTGCCAGCCGAAGAGGCCGGGACTACGAGCAGTACTTC. This codes for CASRRGRDYEQYF.

The V gene is TRBV21-1, the J gene TRBJ2-2; the listed D gene, TRBD1, was not tested against the DNA. TRBV21-1 is a pseudogene. The CDR3 has 16 amino acids. CDR3 in DNA: TGTGCCAGCAGCCCCGGGACAATTAGGCCCACCGGGGAGCTGTTTTTT. This translates into CASSPGTIRPTGELFF.

The rearrangement joins TRBV7-8 to TRBJ1-3, with a tentative D call TRBD1 (5 bases). Germline V gene data show CDR1 as SGHVS and CDR2 as FQNEAQ. The CDR3 runs to 14 residues. Trimming left V 10 bases short and J 3 bases short, with 16 bases between. The CDR3 region has the DNA TGTGCCACGATCGGGGGGGGGAGTGGAAACACCATATATTTT. Its translation is CATIGGGSGNTIYF. Together with reference TRBV7-8 and TRBJ1-3, the CDR3 gives the full variable domain: GAGVSQSPRYKVAKRGQDVALRCDPISGHVSLFWYQQALGQGPEFLTYFQNEAQLDKSGLPSDRFFAERPEGSVSTLKIQRTQQEDSAVYLCATIGGGSGNTIYFGEGSWLTVV.

The V call is TRBV3-1 (or the pseudogene TRBV3-2), the J call TRBJ1-2; TRBD1 might be the D (6 bases). V was pared by 2 bases and J by 2 bases, with 9 bases between. Per the germline V gene, CDR1 is LGHDT and CDR2 is YNNKEL (reference sequence). The CDR3 is 14 residues long. Here the CDR3 reads CASSQPGHNYGYTF. The CDR3 DNA sequence: TGTGCCAGCAGCCAACCGGGACACAACTATGGCTACACCTTC.

This clone was counted once. This chain connects TRBV6-5 to TRBJ2-7; 9 bases agree with TRBD1. This CDR3 is built from 16 residues. Germline V gene data show CDR1 as MNHEY and CDR2 as SVGAGI. V lost 4 bases and J lost 7; bases outside the gene matches: 14. The CDR3, as DNA: TGTGCCAGCAGTTTCCACGGGACAGGGTCTTTTATGGAGCAGTACTTC. Translated: CASSFHGTGSFMEQYF.

The DNA of the CDR3 is TGTGCCAGCTCACCACCGGGGCGACAGGGTGGTACTGAAGCTTTCTTT. This gives the protein CASSPPGRQGGTEAFF. The chain carries TRBV18 and TRBJ1-1, with 7 positions matching TRBD1. The CDR3 extends over 16 amino acids. CDR1 and CDR2 from the germline V gene are KGHSH and LQKENI. The V segment lost 0 bases and the J segment 5 bases; nucleotides outside the gene matches: 9.

The V and J genes are TRBV7-9 and TRBJ2-2; the D gene is possibly TRBD1 (6 bases). The V gene lost 5 bases and the J gene lost 1 base, with 11 bases spanning the gap. The germline gives CDR1 SEHNR, CDR2 FQNEAQ (reference sequence). This CDR3 is built from 15 residues. The CDR3 DNA reads as TGTGCCAGCAGCGACGGACAGATGAACACCGGGGAGCTGTTTTTT. Translation gives CASSDGQMNTGELFF.

This clone has a single count. The chain employs TRBV5-4 and TRBJ1-6; D call uncertain. Trimming stripped 4 bases from V and 3 bases from J, with 11 bases between. CDR1 is SGHNT, CDR2 YYREEE, per germline (reference sequence). The length of the CDR3 is 15 residues. CDR3 protein: CASSEGRFYNSPLHF. CDR3 in DNA: TGTGCCAGCAGCGAGGGCCGTTTCTATAATTCACCCCTCCACTTT.